Following are 6 T cell receptor beta chains from one sample sequenced in a study of T cells in Graves' hyperthyroidism and ophthalmopathy. TCR beta CDR3 region amplification was performed from RNA transcripts. The primer set for the first-round RT-PCR of the TCR CDR3 was HTBI. From the multiplex PCR reads, TCRdb called clonotypes with MiXCR, one entry per CDR3 protein. Of approximately 560,000 distinct CDR3 sequences listed, 15% to 19% are singletons. The specimen was blood. All receptors come from a young woman with Graves' hyperthyroidism.

This clonotype came up many times. The genes are TRBV28 and TRBJ2-1; weak D call: TRBD2 (6 bases). This CDR3 is built from 16 residues. V shed 8 bases and J shed 4 bases, with 21 bases lying between them. The germline V gene encodes CDR1 MDHEN and CDR2 SYDVKM. CDR3 residues: CASSLSVAGTYNEQFF. The CDR3 nucleotides are TGTGCCAGCTCCCTTAGTGTGGCGGGAACTTACAATGAGCAGTTCTTC.

The table lists this clonotype with many counts. J is TRBJ1-5 and V is TRBV28, with D perhaps matching TRBD1 (6 bases). V lost 5 bases and J lost 7, with 24 bases in between. Per the germline V gene, CDR1 is MDHEN and CDR2 is SYDVKM. The CDR3 is 17 residues long. DNA of the CDR3: TGTGCCAGCAGTCCCCAATGGACAGCGCTTCTGGGCCAGCCCCAGCATTTT. Encoded protein: CASSPQWTALLGQPQHF.

This clonotype was counted at least ten times. The chain combines TRBV11-2 with TRBJ2-2, with TRBD1 matching over 10 bases. The CDR3 runs to 16 residues. CDR1 and CDR2 from the germline V gene are SGHAT and FQNNGV. V shed 5 bases, J shed 6 bases, and the junction held 9 bases outside the gene matches. The CDR3 spells CASSLPTGGAPGELFF. Written as DNA, the CDR3 is TGTGCCAGCAGCCTCCCGACAGGGGGCGCCCCCGGGGAGCTGTTTTTT.

CDR3 loop: CASSPGLDGQETQYF. The DNA for the CDR3 is TGCGCCAGCAGCCCAGGCTTGGACGGACAAGAGACCCAGTACTTC. V usage is TRBV4-3 and J usage is TRBJ2-5; D unclear. V was trimmed by 4 bases and J by 2 bases, leaving 14 bases between them. CDR3 length: 15 residues. The germline gives CDR1 LGHNA, CDR2 YSLEER.

This clonotype came up many times. The genes are TRBV12-3 or TRBV12-4 and TRBJ2-3; either TRBD1 or TRBD2 may fit D (5 bases each). The V end lost 6 bases, the J end lost 2 bases, and 12 bases lay between the germline ends. This CDR3 contains 14 residues. The CDR3 region has the DNA TGTGCCAGCAGCTATACAGGACTCACAGATACGCAGTATTTT. The encoded protein is CASSYTGLTDTQYF.

The chain is built from TRBV6-1 and TRBJ2-1; TRBD2 matches at 11 bases. Germline V lookup: CDR1 MNHNS, CDR2 SASEGT. The trim removed 8 bases at V and 7 bases at J, leaving 10 bases unmatched. The CDR3 has 15 amino acids. The CDR3 spells CASLGASGRRNEQFF. CDR3 in DNA: TGTGCCAGCCTCGGGGCTAGCGGGAGGAGGAATGAGCAGTTCTTC.